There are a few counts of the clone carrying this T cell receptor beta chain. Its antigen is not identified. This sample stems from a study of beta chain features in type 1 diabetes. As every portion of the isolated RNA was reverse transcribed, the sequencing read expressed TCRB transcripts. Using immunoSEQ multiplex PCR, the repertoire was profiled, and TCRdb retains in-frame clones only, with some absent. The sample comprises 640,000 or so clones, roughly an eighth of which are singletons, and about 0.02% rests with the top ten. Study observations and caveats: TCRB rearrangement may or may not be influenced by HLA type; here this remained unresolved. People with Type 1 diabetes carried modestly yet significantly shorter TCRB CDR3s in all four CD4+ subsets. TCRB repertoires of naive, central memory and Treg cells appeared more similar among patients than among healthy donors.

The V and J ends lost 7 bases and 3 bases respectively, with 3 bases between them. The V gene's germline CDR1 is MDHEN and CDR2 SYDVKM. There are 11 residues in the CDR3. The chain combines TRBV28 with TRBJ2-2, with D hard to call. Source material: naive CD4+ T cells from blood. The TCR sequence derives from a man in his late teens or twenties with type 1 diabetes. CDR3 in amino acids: CASTYTGELFF. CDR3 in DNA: TGTGCCAGCACCTACACCGGGGAGCTGTTTTTT.